This T cell receptor (beta chain) stems from a study of vaccination and CD4 T cells after COVID-19. Turning to the study itself: Timing of post-vaccine sample collection was a median 72 days after dose two, with a range of 14 to 241.

Germline V gene lookup returns CDR1 DFQATT and CDR2 SNEGSKA (reference sequence). The ends were cut back, 7 bases at V and 3 bases at J, with 12 bases in the middle. The CDR3 is 12 residues long. This clonotype was counted only a few times. Antigen specificity is unknown. Time point meaning: late sampling 161 to 241 days after vaccination in three convalescent patients. Treatment indicated: roughly 10-day PBMC culture with coronavirus spike peptide pools or control peptides (ViraFEST assay). Oncomine TCR Beta short-read sequencing was applied to DNA from cultured CD4+ T cells. A single record per CDR3 protein comes from TCRdb applying MiXCR to the PCR reads. This sample has approximately 24,000 distinct CDR3 sequences, with 28% found just once.

This chain links TRBV20-1 with TRBJ1-2, with TRBD1 as a possible D gene (5 bases). This clonotype was obtained from a human donor who had recovered from COVID-19. The source material was CD4+ T cells from blood, cultured in vitro, sampled about 7 months after SARS-CoV-2 vaccination. For the CDR3, the DNA is TGCAGTGTTCCGACAGCCGACTATGGCTACACCTTC. Translation: CSVPTADYGYTF.